The following is a TCR beta chain sequence with its context. Generated by immunoSEQ multiplex PCR, the TCRdb table keeps only in-frame clones and is missing some. The repertoire holds approximately 30,000 clones, with about nine tenths as singletons. The data originate from a study of T cell changes during pregnancy in multiple sclerosis. Per germline, CDR1 LNHNV and CDR2 YYDKDF (reference sequence). CDR3 length equals 13 residues. Trimming at V came to 8 bases and at J to 2 bases, leaving 6 bases not matched to a gene. The rearrangement uses TRBV15 and TRBJ2-7, with 7 positions matching TRBD2. The source of this sequence is a female donor in good health, enrolled as a control in a pregnancy study. The sample was CD4+ T cells from peripheral blood mononuclear cells, taken in the first trimester of pregnancy. DNA of the CDR3: TGTGCCACCGGACTAAGCGGGACCTACGAGCAGTACTTC. This sequence encodes CATGLSGTYEQYF.